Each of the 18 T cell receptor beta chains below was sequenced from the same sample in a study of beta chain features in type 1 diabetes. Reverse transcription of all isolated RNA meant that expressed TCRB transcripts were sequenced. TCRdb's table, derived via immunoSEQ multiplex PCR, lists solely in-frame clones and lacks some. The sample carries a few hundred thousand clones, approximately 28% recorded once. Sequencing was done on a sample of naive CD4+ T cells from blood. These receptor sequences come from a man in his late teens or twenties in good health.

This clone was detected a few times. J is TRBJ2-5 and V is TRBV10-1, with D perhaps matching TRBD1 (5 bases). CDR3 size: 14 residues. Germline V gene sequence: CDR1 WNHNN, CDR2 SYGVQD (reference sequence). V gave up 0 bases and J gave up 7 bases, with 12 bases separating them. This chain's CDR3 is CASSESDTPWTQYF. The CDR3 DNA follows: TGCGCCAGCAGTGAGTCGGACACGCCGTGGACCCAGTACTTC.

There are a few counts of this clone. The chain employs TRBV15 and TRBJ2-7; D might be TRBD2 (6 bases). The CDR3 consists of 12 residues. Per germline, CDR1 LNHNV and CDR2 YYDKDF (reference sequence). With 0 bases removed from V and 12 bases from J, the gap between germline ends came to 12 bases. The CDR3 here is CATSRDWGDPYF. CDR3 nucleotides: TGTGCCACCAGCAGAGATTGGGGGGATCCGTACTTC.

The CDR3 loop reads CAWSVRGAAEAFF. For the CDR3, the DNA is TGTGCCTGGAGTGTAAGGGGGGCGGCTGAAGCTTTCTTT. The chain joins TRBV30 to TRBJ1-1; possibly TRBD1 for D (6 bases). This CDR3 has 13 amino acids. Deletions cut 0 bases from V and 6 bases from J, with 11 bases between. Germline lookup yields CDR1 GTSNPN and CDR2 SVGIG (reference sequence).

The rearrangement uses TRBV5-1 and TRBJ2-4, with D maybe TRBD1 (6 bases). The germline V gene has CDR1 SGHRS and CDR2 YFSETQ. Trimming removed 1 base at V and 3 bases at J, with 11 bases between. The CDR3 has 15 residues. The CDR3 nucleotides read TGCGCCAGCAGCTTGACAGGGTCTGACAAAAACATTCAGTACTTC. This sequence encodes CASSLTGSDKNIQYF. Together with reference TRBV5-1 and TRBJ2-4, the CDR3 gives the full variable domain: KAGVTQTPRYLIKTRGQQVTLSCSPISGHRSVSWYQQTPGQGLQFLFEYFSETQRNKGNFPGRFSGRQFSNSRSEMNVSTLELGDSALYLCASSLTGSDKNIQYFGAGTRLSVL.

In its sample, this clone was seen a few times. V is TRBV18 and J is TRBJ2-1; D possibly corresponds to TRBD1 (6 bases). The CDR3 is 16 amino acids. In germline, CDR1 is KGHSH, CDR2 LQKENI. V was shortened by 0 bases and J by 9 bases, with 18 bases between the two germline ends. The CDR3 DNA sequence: TGTGCCAGCTCACCACCGTCGGTCAGGGGAGTAGGTGAGCAGTTCTTC. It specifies CASSPPSVRGVGEQFF.

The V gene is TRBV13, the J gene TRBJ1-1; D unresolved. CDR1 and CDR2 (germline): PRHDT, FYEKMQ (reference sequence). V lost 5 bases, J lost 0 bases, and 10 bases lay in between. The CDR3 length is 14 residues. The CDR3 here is CASSVTLMNTEAFF. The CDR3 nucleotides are TGTGCCAGCAGCGTGACCTTAATGAACACTGAAGCTTTCTTT.

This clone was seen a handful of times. Here the CDR3 reads CASSHRALTGELFF. DNA of the CDR3: TGTGCCAGTAGTCACAGGGCCCTGACCGGGGAGCTGTTTTTT. The chain couples TRBV19 to TRBJ2-2; tentative D call: TRBD1 (6 bases). This CDR3 is built from 14 residues. The germline V gene encodes CDR1 LNHDA and CDR2 SQIVND (reference sequence). V shed 5 bases and J shed 5 bases, with 12 bases lying between them.

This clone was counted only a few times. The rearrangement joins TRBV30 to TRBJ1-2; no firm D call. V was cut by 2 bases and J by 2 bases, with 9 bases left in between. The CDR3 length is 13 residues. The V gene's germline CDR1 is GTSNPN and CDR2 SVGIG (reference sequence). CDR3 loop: CAWSTTPNYGYTF. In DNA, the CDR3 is TGTGCCTGGAGTACTACACCCAACTATGGCTACACCTTC.

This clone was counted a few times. The CDR3 spells CASSQAWGRETQYF. The CDR3, as DNA: TGTGCCAGCAGCCAAGCTTGGGGGAGAGAGACCCAGTACTTC. The chain is built from TRBV4-2 and TRBJ2-5; either TRBD1 or TRBD2 may supply D (5 bases each). This CDR3 is 14 amino acids long. Looked up from germline, CDR1 is LGHNA and CDR2 is YNFKEQ. V lost 1 base, J lost 4 bases, and 10 bases lay in between.

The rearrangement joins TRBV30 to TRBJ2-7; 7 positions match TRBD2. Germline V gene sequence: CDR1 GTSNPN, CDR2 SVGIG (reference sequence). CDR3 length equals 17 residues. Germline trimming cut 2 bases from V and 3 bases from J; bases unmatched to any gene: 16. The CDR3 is CAWSSRPYLTSDYEQYF. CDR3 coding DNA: TGTGCCTGGAGTTCGCGACCTTACCTTACTAGCGACTACGAGCAGTACTTC.

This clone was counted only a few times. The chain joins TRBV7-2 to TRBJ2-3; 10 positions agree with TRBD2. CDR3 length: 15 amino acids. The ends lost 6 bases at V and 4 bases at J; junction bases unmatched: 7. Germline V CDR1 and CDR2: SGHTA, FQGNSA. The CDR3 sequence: CASSYTGTSADTQYF. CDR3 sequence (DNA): TGTGCCAGCAGTTACACCGGGACTAGCGCAGATACGCAGTATTTT.

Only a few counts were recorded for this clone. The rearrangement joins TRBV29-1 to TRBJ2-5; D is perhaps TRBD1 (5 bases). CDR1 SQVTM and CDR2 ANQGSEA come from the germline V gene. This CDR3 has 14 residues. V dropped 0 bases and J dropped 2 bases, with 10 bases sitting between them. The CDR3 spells CSVEDKGQQETQYF. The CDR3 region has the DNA TGCAGCGTTGAAGATAAGGGGCAGCAAGAGACCCAGTACTTC.

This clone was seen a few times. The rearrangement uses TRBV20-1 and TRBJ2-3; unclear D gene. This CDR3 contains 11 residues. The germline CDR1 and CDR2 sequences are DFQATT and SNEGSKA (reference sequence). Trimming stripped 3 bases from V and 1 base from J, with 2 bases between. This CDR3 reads CSASGTDTQYF. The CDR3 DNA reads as TGCAGTGCTAGCGGCACAGATACGCAGTATTTT.

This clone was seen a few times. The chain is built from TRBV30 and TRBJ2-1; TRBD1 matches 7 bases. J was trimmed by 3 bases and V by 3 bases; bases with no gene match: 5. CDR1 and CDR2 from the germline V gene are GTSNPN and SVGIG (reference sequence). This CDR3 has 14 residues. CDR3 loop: CAWSARQGYNEQFF. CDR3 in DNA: TGTGCCTGGAGCGCCAGACAGGGCTACAATGAGCAGTTCTTC.

CDR3 protein: CATSRQTNTEAFF. The CDR3 region has the DNA TGTGCCACCAGCAGACAGACGAACACTGAAGCTTTCTTT. The rearrangement links TRBV15 to TRBJ1-1, with no clear D. This CDR3 is built from 13 residues. CDR1 is LNHNV and CDR2 is YYDKDF in the germline V gene (reference sequence). Trimming took 2 bases from V and 1 from J, leaving 5 bases between them.

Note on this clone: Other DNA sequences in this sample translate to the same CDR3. The chain's CDR3 is CASSPRTGELFF. The CDR3 DNA sequence: TGTGCCAGCAGCCCTCGTACCGGGGAGCTGTTTTTT. This chain uses TRBV7-2 with TRBJ2-2; D ambiguous. CDR3 size: 12 residues. V was pared by 5 bases and J by 5 bases, with 6 bases between. The germline V gene has CDR1 SGHTA and CDR2 FQGNSA.

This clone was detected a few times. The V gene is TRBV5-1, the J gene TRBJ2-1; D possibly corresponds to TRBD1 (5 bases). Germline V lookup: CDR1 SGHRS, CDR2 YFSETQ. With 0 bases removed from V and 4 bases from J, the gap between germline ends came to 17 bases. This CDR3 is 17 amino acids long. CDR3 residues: CASSLVARALSYNEQFF. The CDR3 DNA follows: TGCGCCAGCAGCTTGGTGGCCAGGGCCTTATCTTACAATGAGCAGTTCTTC.

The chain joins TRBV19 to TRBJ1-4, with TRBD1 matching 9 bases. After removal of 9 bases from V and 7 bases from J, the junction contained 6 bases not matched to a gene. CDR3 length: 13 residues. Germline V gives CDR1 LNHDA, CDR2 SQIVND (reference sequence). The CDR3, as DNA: TGTGCCAGCAGAAGGACAGGGGTTGAAAAACTGTTTTTT. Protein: CASRRTGVEKLFF.